The rows below give T cell receptor beta chains drawn from one sample of a study of sequential checkpoint blockade in melanoma. TCRdb's copy holds only in-frame clones and misses some; the assay was immunoSEQ multiplex PCR. Of approximately 28,000 clones listed, 75% to 85% are singletons. Sequenced here: CD8+ T cells sorted from blood (inferred from file names), sampled from a patient given nivolumab and ipilimumab in sequence. The receptor source for this set is a human donor with melanoma. Each CDR3 is given with its conserved first and last residue.

j_call: TRBJ2-7
v_call: TRBV4-3
cdr3_aa: CASSQAPQGQFNEQYF

j_call: TRBJ2-1
v_call: TRBV14
cdr3_aa: CASSRLSGGPYNEQFF

j_call: TRBJ2-3
v_call: TRBV13
cdr3_aa: CASSILAGGFTDTQYF

j_call: TRBJ1-1
v_call: TRBV7-7
cdr3_aa: CASSTEDRARLGAFF

j_call: TRBJ2-7
v_call: TRBV7-6
cdr3_aa: CASSEGQTYEQYF

j_call: TRBJ1-1
v_call: TRBV5-1
cdr3_aa: CASSLAGQGLNTEAFF

j_call: TRBJ2-7
v_call: TRBV6-1
cdr3_aa: CASRSGGTYEQYF

j_call: TRBJ2-7
v_call: TRBV4-3
cdr3_aa: CASSQYRRGYEQYF

j_call: TRBJ2-7
v_call: TRBV7-9
cdr3_aa: CASSLATGEQYF

j_call: TRBJ2-1
v_call: TRBV9
cdr3_aa: CASSAGGSSYNEQFF

j_call: TRBJ2-7
v_call: TRBV4-3
cdr3_aa: CASSQSGLSGEQYF

j_call: TRBJ1-1
v_call: TRBV19
cdr3_aa: CASSLNTEAFF

j_call: TRBJ1-2
v_call: TRBV6-5
cdr3_aa: CASSPTTGAGGYTF

j_call: TRBJ1-2
v_call: TRBV4-1
cdr3_aa: CASSQGIGLNYGYTF

j_call: TRBJ2-5
v_call: TRBV7-3
cdr3_aa: CASSQAGLSETQYF

j_call: TRBJ2-1
v_call: TRBV9
cdr3_aa: CASRGLDTHNEQFF

j_call: TRBJ1-1
v_call: TRBV7-9
cdr3_aa: CASSSGQNTEAFF

j_call: TRBJ2-5
v_call: TRBV29-1
cdr3_aa: CSVEDTGEDETQYF

j_call: -
v_call: TRBV7-8
cdr3_aa: CASSLRTGYEQYF

j_call: TRBJ2-1
v_call: TRBV7-9
cdr3_aa: CATIPEDRNNEQFF

j_call: TRBJ1-4
v_call: TRBV10-3
cdr3_aa: CAISDPKRDRGLNFEKLFF

j_call: TRBJ2-1
v_call: TRBV7-3
cdr3_aa: CASSIRGLSYNEQFF

j_call: TRBJ2-1
v_call: TRBV30
cdr3_aa: CAQARDGDYNEQFF

j_call: TRBJ2-7
v_call: TRBV29-1
cdr3_aa: CSVEGLASEQYF

j_call: TRBJ2-7
v_call: TRBV4-3
cdr3_aa: CASRPTQGDSSYEQYF

j_call: TRBJ1-4
v_call: TRBV7-7
cdr3_aa: CASSPGGGANEKLFF

j_call: TRBJ1-2
v_call: TRBV28
cdr3_aa: CASKRQGIFYGYTF

j_call: TRBJ2-6
v_call: TRBV7-2
cdr3_aa: CASSLGLVGVGGANVLTF

j_call: TRBJ1-1
v_call: TRBV10-1
cdr3_aa: CASSLPTAVPNTEAFF

j_call: TRBJ1-1
v_call: TRBV5-5
cdr3_aa: CASSLDSSADTEAFF

j_call: TRBJ1-4
v_call: TRBV27
cdr3_aa: CASSPDRPGGLFF

j_call: TRBJ2-7
v_call: TRBV2
cdr3_aa: CASSSGQVSYEQYF

j_call: TRBJ1-2
v_call: TRBV6-9
cdr3_aa: CASSSGDSQYGYTF

j_call: TRBJ2-3
v_call: TRBV4-3
cdr3_aa: CASSPNGLAGKVTDTQYF

j_call: TRBJ2-3
v_call: TRBV28
cdr3_aa: CASSFTGGTDTQYF

j_call: TRBJ2-3
v_call: TRBV4-3
cdr3_aa: CASSQDPQGTSTDTQYF

j_call: TRBJ1-2
v_call: TRBV27
cdr3_aa: CASRQNYGYTF

j_call: TRBJ2-1
v_call: TRBV4-3
cdr3_aa: CASSHRWGQGRNEQFF

j_call: TRBJ2-1
v_call: TRBV6-5
cdr3_aa: CASIPQGAGEQFF

j_call: TRBJ2-1
v_call: TRBV20-1
cdr3_aa: CSARDYYEQFF

j_call: TRBJ2-6
v_call: TRBV21-1
cdr3_aa: CASSIGGGANVLTF

j_call: TRBJ2-7
v_call: TRBV5-5
cdr3_aa: CASSQGGQSYEQYF

j_call: TRBJ2-5
v_call: TRBV19
cdr3_aa: CASSISSSTVETQYF

j_call: TRBJ1-4
v_call: TRBV11-2
cdr3_aa: CASSFLGVRHEKLFF

j_call: TRBJ1-2
v_call: TRBV27
cdr3_aa: CASSFSDMDGYTF

j_call: TRBJ2-7
v_call: TRBV9
cdr3_aa: CASSKTGTYEQYF

j_call: TRBJ2-3
v_call: TRBV27
cdr3_aa: CASMGLAGGKDTQYF

j_call: TRBJ2-1
v_call: TRBV4-2
cdr3_aa: CASSTPGQGYEQFF

j_call: TRBJ1-6
v_call: TRBV19
cdr3_aa: CASSMIRDSPLHF

j_call: TRBJ2-2
v_call: TRBV5-4
cdr3_aa: CASSQDATQITGELFF

j_call: TRBJ2-3
v_call: TRBV27
cdr3_aa: CASSSSTGTSGNPSTDTQYF

j_call: TRBJ2-5
v_call: TRBV5-4
cdr3_aa: CASSPASGGGWSQETQYF

j_call: TRBJ2-5
v_call: TRBV5-1
cdr3_aa: CASSLGLTGVGETQYF

j_call: TRBJ2-1
v_call: TRBV4-2
cdr3_aa: CASSQEVAGGHNEQFF